The sample holds one count of the clone carrying this T cell receptor beta chain. This sample was taken from a study of PD-1 blockade in classical Hodgkin lymphoma. As for time point: newly diagnosed, previously untreated cHL patient sample. Using magnetic negative selection, the CD4+ T cells were separated out of thawed PBMCs. The protocol was immunoSEQ multiplex PCR, while the TCRdb copy is restricted to in-frame clones and leaves out a portion. Altogether under 40,000 clones are present, about 87% being singletons, with the ten largest covering around 1.3%. The specimen sequenced was CD4+ T cells from blood. This clonotype was obtained from a human donor with classical Hodgkin lymphoma.

Here the CDR3 reads CASRLGTMAVYGYTF. The CDR3 DNA is TGTGCCAGCAGACTCGGGACGATGGCTGTCTATGGCTACACCTTC. The rearrangement links TRBV6-5 to TRBJ1-2; D perhaps matches TRBD1 (5 bases). Germline V gives CDR1 MNHEY, CDR2 SVGAGI. This CDR3 contains 15 residues. Trimming removed 6 bases at V and 4 bases at J, with 18 bases between.